Sequencing of this T cell receptor beta chain was carried out in a study of PD-1 blockade in mismatch repair-deficient tumors (dated by TCRdb to the late 2010s). In terms of the full investigation: Between September 2013 and September 2016, the trial enrolled about 86 consecutive patients with 12 mismatch repair-deficient cancer types, every one of whom had been previously treated and was progressing. Deep sequencing of TCR CDR3 regions was used to track tumor-associated T cell clones in peripheral blood of patients responding to PD-1 blockade. The full study reports these points: After pembrolizumab, tumor-resident clones, which were often undetectable in blood before treatment, expanded rapidly and then contracted, generally ahead of radiologic responses.

Mismatch repair deficiency was established in every enrolled patient by polymerase chain reaction or immunohistochemistry. Three patients who responded to pembrolizumab therapy underwent TCR sequencing. In the phase II trial, pembrolizumab PD-1 blockade was tested prospectively in advanced mismatch repair-deficient cancers, no matter which tissue of origin the cancers came from. Peripheral blood T cell samples were gathered serially, both before PD-1 blockade started and at multiple time points afterward. The timing of each blood sample was reported as weeks after the first dose of pembrolizumab. This clone was recorded many times. Its antigen has not been determined. There are no base qualities to consult, and no much larger clone falls within one base. The receptor library was made with the immunoSEQ multiplex PCR assay. TCRdb stores this immuneACCESS table with in-frame sequences only. Part of the clones is absent; in the studies checked, under half of the shortfall reflects unresolved V genes, and no reason is known for the rest. The sample table holds tens of thousands of clones, of which approximately 82% were seen once. In total, the top ten clones hold 5% to 6.5% of the sample.

V is shortened by 5 bases, J by 5 bases, and the region joining them spans 18 bases. The germline V gene (reference sequence) supplies CDR1 GTSNPN and CDR2 SVGIG. Including the terminal cysteine and phenylalanine, the CDR3 comprises 14 residues. Just CDR3 DNA is preserved here, 42 bases in frame from base 1. This TCR was sampled from an adult with mismatch repair-deficient cancer. This sequence uses TRBV30 and TRBJ1-1, with the D gene not clear enough to name. Sequenced here: peripheral blood, sampled 2 weeks after starting pembrolizumab. For the CDR3, the sequence is CAWGRSTRGTEAFF. At the DNA level, the sequence is TGTGCCTGGGGCCGATCGACGAGAGGGACTGAAGCTTTCTTT.